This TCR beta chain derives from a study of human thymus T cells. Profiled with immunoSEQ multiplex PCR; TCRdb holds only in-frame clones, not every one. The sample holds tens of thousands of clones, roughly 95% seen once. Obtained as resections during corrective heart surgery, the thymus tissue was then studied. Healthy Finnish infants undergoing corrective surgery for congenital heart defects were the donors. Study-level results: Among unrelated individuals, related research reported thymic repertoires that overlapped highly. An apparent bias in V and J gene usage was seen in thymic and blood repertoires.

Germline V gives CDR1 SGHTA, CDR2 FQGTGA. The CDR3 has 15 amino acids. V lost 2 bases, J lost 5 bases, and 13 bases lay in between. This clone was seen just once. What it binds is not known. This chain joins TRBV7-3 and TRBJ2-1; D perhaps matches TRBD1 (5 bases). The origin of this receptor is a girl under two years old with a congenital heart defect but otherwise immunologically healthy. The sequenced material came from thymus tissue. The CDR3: CASSLLGHPHNEQFF. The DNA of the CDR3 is TGTGCCAGCAGCTTATTGGGGCACCCACACAATGAGCAGTTCTTC.